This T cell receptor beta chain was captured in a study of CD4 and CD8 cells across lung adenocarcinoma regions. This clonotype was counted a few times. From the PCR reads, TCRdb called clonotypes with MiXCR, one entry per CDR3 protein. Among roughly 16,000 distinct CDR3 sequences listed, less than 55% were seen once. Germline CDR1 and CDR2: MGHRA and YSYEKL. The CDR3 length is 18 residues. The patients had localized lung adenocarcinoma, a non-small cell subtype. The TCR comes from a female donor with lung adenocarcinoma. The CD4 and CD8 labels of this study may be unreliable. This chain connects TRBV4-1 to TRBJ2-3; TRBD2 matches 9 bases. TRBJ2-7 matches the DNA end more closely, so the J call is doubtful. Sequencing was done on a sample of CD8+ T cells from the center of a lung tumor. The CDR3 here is CASSQAGGGGRDQDTQYF. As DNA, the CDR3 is TGCGCCAGCAGCCAAGCGGGCGGGGGGGGCCGAGACCAAGATACGCAGTACTTC.